The 26 T cell receptor beta chains listed next were all sequenced from one sample in a study of blood T cells in healthy people across ages. A sample-barcoded 5' primer and a J-beta primer mix were used in a second PCR of roughly 7 to 11 cycles. From the 5' RACE reads, TCRdb called clonotypes with MiXCR, one entry per CDR3 protein. The table records roughly 900,000 distinct CDR3 sequences, 25% to 35% of them present only once. The sequencing input was blood. These receptors were collected from a woman over 75 in good health.

Ten or more counts support this clonotype. The genes are TRBV13 and TRBJ2-3; tentatively, D is TRBD2 (6 bases). The germline V gene has CDR1 PRHDT and CDR2 FYEKMQ (reference sequence). Trimming stripped 3 bases from V and 2 bases from J, with 15 bases between. The CDR3 loop spans 16 amino acids. The CDR3 reads CASSFSSGGYTDTQYF. DNA for the CDR3: TGTGCCAGCAGCTTTAGTTCCGGGGGATACACAGATACGCAGTATTTT. Using reference TRBV13 and TRBJ2-3 for the parts outside the CDR3, the full variable domain is AAGVIQSPRHLIKEKRETATLKCYPIPRHDTVYWYQQGPGQDPQFLISFYEKMQSDKGSIPDRFSAQQFSDYHSELNMSSLELGDSALYFCASSFSSGGYTDTQYFGPGTRLTVL.

The chain combines TRBV20-1 with TRBJ1-5; 8 bases match TRBD1. Per germline, CDR1 DFQATT and CDR2 SNEGSKA (reference sequence). With V trimmed by 6 bases and J by 6 bases, 7 bases remained unmatched. The CDR3 length is 13 residues. CDR3 loop: CSAPGQGSQPQHF. For the CDR3, the DNA is TGCAGTGCCCCCGGACAGGGAAGTCAGCCCCAGCATTTT.

This clonotype came up a few times. This chain joins TRBV3-1 and TRBJ1-2; 7 bases align to TRBD1. The J segment lost 3 bases and the V segment lost 6 bases, leaving 7 bases of the junction unmatched. The CDR3 runs to 14 residues. Germline CDR1 and CDR2: LGHDT and YNNKEL (reference sequence). Written as DNA, the CDR3 is TGTGCCAGCAGACTTACAGGGGAAGACTATGGCTACACCTTC. It codes for CASRLTGEDYGYTF.

As for this clonotype: Given a much more abundant clone one base away, this may be a read error. The chain carries TRBV7-2 and TRBJ2-3; D uncertain. The CDR3 sequence is 12 residues long. Germline loops: CDR1 SGHTA, CDR2 FQGNSA. The V end lost 11 bases, the J end lost 4 bases, and 13 bases lay between the germline ends. DNA of the CDR3: TGTGCCTGCTCCCGTTGGGCAGATACGCAGTATTTT. Translated: CACSRWADTQYF. The entire variable domain, with the rest obtained from reference TRBV7-2 and TRBJ2-3, is as follows: GAGVSQSPSNKVTEKGKDVELRCDPISGHTALYWYRQSLGQGLEFLIYFQGNSAPDKSGLPSDRFSAERTGGSVSTLTIQRTQQEDSAVYLCACSRWADTQYFGPGTRLTVL.

The chain combines TRBV5-6 with TRBJ1-2; weak D call: TRBD1 (6 bases). There are 15 residues in the CDR3. The germline CDR1 and CDR2 sequences are SGHDT and YYEEEE. Trimming left V 0 bases short and J 8 bases short, with 17 bases between. CDR3: CASSLGARGYGGYTF. CDR3 coding DNA: TGTGCCAGCAGCTTGGGCGCCAGGGGCTACGGCGGCTACACCTTC.

This clonotype was observed a few times. The rearrangement joins TRBV24-1 to TRBJ2-3, with D perhaps TRBD2 (5 bases). This CDR3 contains 14 residues. Trimming left V 3 bases short and J 4 bases short, with 10 bases between. CDR1 is KGHDR and CDR2 is SFDVKD in the germline V gene. In DNA, the CDR3 is TGTGCCACCAGTGATATTGGACTGGCAGATACGCAGTATTTT. This translates into CATSDIGLADTQYF.

The chain carries TRBV24-1 and TRBJ2-5, with 12 bases matching TRBD1. The CDR3 consists of 16 residues. V shed 5 bases and J 4 bases; nucleotides not matched to a gene: 7. CDR1 is KGHDR, CDR2 SFDVKD, per germline. The DNA for the CDR3 is TGTGCCACCAGTGGCCCCGGGACAGGGGGCATAGAGACCCAGTACTTC. It is translated as CATSGPGTGGIETQYF.

On this clonotype: The CDR3 does not end in the conserved phenylalanine or tryptophan, so this is likely a read error. This chain connects TRBV30 to TRBJ2-1, with D possibly being TRBD2 (5 bases). V lost 3 bases to trimming and J lost 9 bases, with 9 bases between them. Germline loops: CDR1 GTSNPN, CDR2 SVGIG (reference sequence). This CDR3 is built from 11 residues. The CDR3, as DNA: TGTGCCTGGAGCCCGGCGGGTGAGCAGTTCGTC. The encoded protein is CAWSPAGEQFV.

This chain uses TRBV15 with TRBJ2-2; the D call may be TRBD1 or TRBD2 (5 bases each). Germline V lookup: CDR1 LNHNV, CDR2 YYDKDF (reference sequence). CDR3 size: 14 residues. V was shortened by 5 bases and J by 6 bases, with 13 bases between the two germline ends. CDR3 sequence: CATSWGRQPGELFF. CDR3 coding DNA: TGTGCCACCAGCTGGGGGAGACAGCCCGGGGAGCTGTTTTTT.

This clonotype was seen repeatedly, ten times or more. The chain joins TRBV20-1 to TRBJ2-6, with a possible D match to TRBD1 (6 bases). The CDR3 spans 19 residues. V was shortened by 0 bases and J by 0 bases, with 18 bases between the two germline ends. Germline CDR1 is DFQATT and CDR2 is SNEGSKA (reference sequence). CDR3 coding DNA: TGCAGTGCTAGAGATCTCCGGGGCGGACAGAGCTCTGGGGCCAACGTCCTGACTTTC. Its protein product is CSARDLRGGQSSGANVLTF.

A note on this clonotype: The junction does not match germline at one end; this may be a read error. V usage is TRBV5-1 and J usage is TRBJ2-3; D unclear. The CDR3 runs 13 residues. CDR1 SGHRS and CDR2 YFSETQ come from the germline V gene. CDR3: CASSSQFTDAQYF. The CDR3 DNA sequence: TGCGCCAGCAGCTCACAATTCACAGATGCGCAGTATTTT.

This clonotype occurred many times. The chain links TRBV2 to TRBJ1-5; D remains unclear. The CDR3 is made up of 15 amino acids. In germline, CDR1 is SNHLY, CDR2 FYNNEI. The germline V and J ends were trimmed by 4 bases and 0 bases, with 10 bases remaining between them. Written as DNA, the CDR3 is TGTGCCAGCAGTGCCTTAACAGCTAGCAATCAGCCCCAGCATTTT. This gives the protein CASSALTASNQPQHF.

This clonotype was counted between two and nine times. Compared with germline, one end of the junction differs, possibly owing to a read error. CDR3 DNA sequence: TGTGCCAGTAGCTTAGCGAGGACAGGGGGCATGTACGAGCAGTACTTC. It is translated as CASSLARTGGMYEQYF. The chain couples TRBV7-2 to TRBJ2-7; 11 bases agree with TRBD1. The CDR3 covers 16 residues. Per the germline V gene, CDR1 is SGHTA and CDR2 is FQGNSA.

This chain uses TRBV6-5 with TRBJ1-2; TRBD1 is a possible D gene (5 bases). The CDR3 is 14 amino acids. V shed 6 bases and J shed 4 bases, with 15 bases lying between them. Germline assignment: CDR1 MNHEY and CDR2 SVGAGI. For the CDR3, the DNA is TGTGCCAGCAGGTTGACAACAGGCATCTATGGCTACACCTTC. This encodes CASRLTTGIYGYTF.

A note on this clonotype: At one boundary the junction diverges from the germline segment, which might be a read error. This chain uses TRBV6-2 or TRBV6-3 with TRBJ2-1, with D hard to call. Germline CDR1 reads MNHEY; CDR2 reads SVGEGT. The CDR3 is 14 amino acids. The CDR3 bases are TGTGCCAGCAGTTACTTACTACTCCACAATGAGCGGTTCTTC. It is translated as CASSYLLLHNERFF.

This clonotype has more than one count but fewer than ten. V usage is TRBV11-2 and J usage is TRBJ2-5, with 7 bases that match TRBD1. In germline, CDR1 is SGHAT, CDR2 FQNNGV. V lost 5 bases to trimming and J lost 11 bases; unmatched junction nucleotides: 14. The CDR3 sequence is 14 residues long. The CDR3 region is CASSRGQTHDEQYF. The CDR3 DNA reads TGTGCCAGCAGCCGGGGACAGACCCACGATGAGCAGTACTTC.

Many counts were recorded for this clonotype. CDR3 sequence reads: CASSLAGGVYGYTF. CDR3 DNA sequence: TGTGCCAGCAGTTTGGCCGGGGGTGTCTATGGCTACACCTTC. The chain links TRBV27 to TRBJ1-2, with a possible D match to TRBD1 (5 bases). Trimming took off 3 bases at V and 4 bases at J, with 12 bases between the two ends. The CDR3 has 14 residues. CDR1 and CDR2 from the germline V gene are MNHEY and SMNVEV (reference sequence).

This clonotype was found a few times. The chain employs TRBV21-1 and TRBJ1-6. TRBV21-1 is assigned pseudogene status. The CDR3 totals 18 residues. The CDR3 region is CASSKDGTSGTYNSPLHF. CDR3 DNA sequence: TGTGCCAGCAGCAAAGACGGGACTTCGGGAACCTATAATTCACCCCTCCACTTT.

V is TRBV10-3 and J is TRBJ2-1; no reliable D call. CDR1 is ENHRY and CDR2 is SYGVKD in the germline V gene. This CDR3 contains 13 residues. Between the trimmed V and J ends, which lost 5 bases and 6 bases, there was a span of 11 bases. CDR3 region: CAISLRPTNEQFF. CDR3 nucleotide sequence: TGTGCCATCAGTCTCCGACCCACCAATGAGCAGTTCTTC.

A word on this clonotype: This may stem from a read error, because a much larger clone lies one nucleotide away. This chain uses TRBV20-1 with TRBJ1-5; no reliable D call. Germline CDR1 DFQATT, CDR2 SNEGSKA (reference sequence). The CDR3 length is 13 residues. The germline V and J ends were trimmed by 6 bases and 0 bases, with 9 bases remaining between them. CDR3 sequence reads: CSAARYSNQPQHF. The CDR3 nucleotides read TGCAGTGCAGCCCGGTATAGCAATCAGCCCCAGCATTTT.

V is TRBV6-2 or TRBV6-3 and J is TRBJ1-2, with 8 bases matching TRBD1. Per the germline V gene, CDR1 is MNHEY and CDR2 is SVGEGT. This CDR3 comprises 19 residues. V lost 2 bases, J lost 2 bases, and 16 bases stayed unmatched. CDR3 in DNA: TGTGCCAGCAGTTACGCCCTTCCGGGCAGGGGGCGCGGGAACTATGGCTACACCTTC. This translates into CASSYALPGRGRGNYGYTF.

Worth noting for this clonotype: A much larger clone is a single base away; this may be a read error. The J gene is TRBJ2-1, the V gene TRBV5-1; possibly TRBD1 for D (5 bases). The CDR3 has 14 residues. In germline, CDR1 is SGHRS, CDR2 YFSETQ. Trimming cost V 0 bases and J 10 bases, with 14 bases left between them. The CDR3 sequence: CASSLAQGLDEQFF. The CDR3 bases are TGCGCCAGCAGCTTGGCCCAGGGCCTAGACGAGCAGTTCTTC.

On this clonotype itself: With a much larger clone just one base away, this may be a read error. The gene calls are TRBV7-2 and TRBJ1-2; TRBD1 aligns across 7 bases. The V segment lost 5 bases and the J segment 6 bases; nucleotides outside the gene matches: 9. The germline CDR1 and CDR2 sequences are SGHTA and FQGNSA. The CDR3 consists of 14 residues. The CDR3 nucleotides read TGTGCCAGCAGCCCAACAGGGGTCCCCAATGGCTACACCTTC. Translated: CASSPTGVPNGYTF.

The genes are TRBV6-2 or TRBV6-3 and TRBJ2-7; D is possibly TRBD1 (6 bases). Germline V gives CDR1 MNHEY, CDR2 SVGEGT. The CDR3 totals 14 residues. Deletions cut 5 bases from V and 0 bases from J, with 11 bases between. The CDR3 sequence: CASSRRGSSYEQYF. The CDR3 DNA reads as TGTGCCAGCAGTAGAAGGGGGTCCTCCTACGAGCAGTACTTC.

This clonotype was recorded many times. This sequence joins TRBV11-2 and TRBJ2-1; 10 nucleotides line up with TRBD1. In germline, CDR1 is SGHAT, CDR2 FQNNGV. J was trimmed by 2 bases and V by 5 bases; bases with no gene match: 3. There are 15 residues in the CDR3. CDR3 bases: TGTGCCAGCAGCCAGGGACAGGGGACCTACAATGAGCAGTTCTTC. Translated, it gives CASSQGQGTYNEQFF.

V is TRBV6-6 and J is TRBJ1-5; D is possibly TRBD1 (5 bases). V was trimmed by 6 bases and J by 2 bases, leaving 14 bases between them. Germline values: CDR1 MNHNY, CDR2 SVGAGI (reference sequence). The CDR3 is 15 residues long. Here the CDR3 reads CASREGEIGNQPQHF. The CDR3 DNA sequence: TGTGCCAGCAGGGAAGGGGAAATTGGCAATCAGCCCCAGCATTTT.